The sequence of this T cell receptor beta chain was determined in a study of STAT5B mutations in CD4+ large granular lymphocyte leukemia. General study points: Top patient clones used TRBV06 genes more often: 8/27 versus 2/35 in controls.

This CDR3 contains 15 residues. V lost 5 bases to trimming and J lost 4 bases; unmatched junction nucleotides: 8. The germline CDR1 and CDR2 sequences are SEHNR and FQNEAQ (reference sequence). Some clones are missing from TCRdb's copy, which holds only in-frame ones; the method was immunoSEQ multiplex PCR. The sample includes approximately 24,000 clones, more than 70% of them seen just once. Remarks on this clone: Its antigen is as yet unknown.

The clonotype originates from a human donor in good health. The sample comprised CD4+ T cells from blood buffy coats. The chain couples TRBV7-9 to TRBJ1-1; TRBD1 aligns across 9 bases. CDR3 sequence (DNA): TGTGCCAGCAGCCAAGTGGGACAGGGCGGCACTGAAGCTTTCTTT. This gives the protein CASSQVGQGGTEAFF.